The entry below gives a single TCR beta chain sequence along with its context. Its cognate antigen is unknown. These data come from a study of cytomegalovirus exposure and HLA in healthy donors. Study observations and caveats: In vitro confirmation showed three CMV-associated chains to be CMV antigen specific. With high specificity and sensitivity, the classifier reportedly diagnosed cytomegalovirus status. There were some public TCRs occurring in many donors, but most TCR sequences were rare.

TCRdb's table, derived via immunoSEQ multiplex PCR, lists solely in-frame clones and lacks some. Among 150,000 to 200,000 clones listed, over 80% were seen once. Sequencing was performed on PBMCs. This sequence originates from a man in his thirties or forties in good health and CMV-seropositive.

Written as DNA, the CDR3 is TGTGCCAGCAGCATCCTCAGGGGCACTGAAGCTTTCTTT. This sequence encodes CASSILRGTEAFF. The V and J genes are TRBV11-3 and TRBJ1-1, with a tentative D call TRBD1 (6 bases). Between the trimmed V and J ends, which lost 5 bases and 4 bases, there was a span of 11 bases. This CDR3 spans 13 amino acids. Germline V gives CDR1 SGHNT, CDR2 YENEEA.